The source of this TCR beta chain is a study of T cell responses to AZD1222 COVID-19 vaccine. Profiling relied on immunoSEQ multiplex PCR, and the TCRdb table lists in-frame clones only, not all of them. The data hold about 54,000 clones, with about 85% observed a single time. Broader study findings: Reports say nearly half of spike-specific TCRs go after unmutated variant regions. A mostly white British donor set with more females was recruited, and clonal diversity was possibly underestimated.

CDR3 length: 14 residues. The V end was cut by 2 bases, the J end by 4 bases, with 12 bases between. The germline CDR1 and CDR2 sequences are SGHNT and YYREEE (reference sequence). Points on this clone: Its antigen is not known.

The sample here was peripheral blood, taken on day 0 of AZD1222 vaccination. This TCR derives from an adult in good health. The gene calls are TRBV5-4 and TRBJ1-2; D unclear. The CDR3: CASSFGSEGYGYTF. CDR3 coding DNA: TGTGCCAGCAGCTTCGGGTCGGAAGGCTATGGCTACACCTTC.